The TCR beta chain described here comes from a study of blood T cell repertoires in COVID-19 (dated by TCRdb to 2020 to 2022). The study in broad terms: Samples from collaborators originated in the United States, Italy and Spain and spanned both the acute and convalescent phases of COVID-19. The prospective study material was composed of cDNA or gDNA derived from T cells, B-cell-depleted T cells, or PBMCs. Subjects who had been exposed to COVID-19, were actively infected with it, or had recovered from it provided the deeply sampled blood TCRbeta repertoires that made up the dataset. The repertoires were released in a freely available public database meant as a resource for research on the immune response to SARS-CoV-2. The samples were drawn from two sources: the first 160 participants of the ongoing ImmuneRACE study, and over 1,000 subjects contributed by 6 global collaborators. Nearly every sample came with metadata listing a de-identified subject ID, COVID-19 status, age in years and sex. Where available, HLA class I and class II types were obtained from metadata supplied by the sample provider rather than from assay-based typing.

The immunoSEQ Assay, a bias-controlled multiplex PCR, was used to amplify TCRbeta CDR3 regions from genomic DNA. The authors' pipeline ran thus. The number of nucleated cells in each sample was estimated from the amplification of reference gene primers within the assay. Sequence reads were collapsed and filtered to measure the absolute abundance of every unique TCRbeta CDR3 rearrangement. Productive Simpson clonality was computed per sample as the square root of Simpson's diversity index over productive rearrangements. The clones in this table, taken by TCRdb from immuneACCESS, are in-frame only. Not every clone is retained; where verified, under half of the shortfall comes from an unresolved V gene, and the cause of the rest is unknown. From that table come the V and J calls and clone size; the DNA was used to work out D and trimming. The sample table holds more than 200,000 clones, of which about nine tenths were seen once. More than 1.5% of the sample comes from the top ten.

V is clipped by 6 bases and J by 4 bases, and the sequence between their germline boundaries is 19 bases long. Taken from the germline V gene (reference sequence), the CDR1 and CDR2 loops are LNHDA and SQIVND. CDR3 length: 16 amino acids, cysteine to phenylalanine. The kept DNA is CDR3 alone, 48 bases in frame from the first base. As regards this clone: Its antigen is not yet known. No much larger clone is present one base from it, and per-base qualities are unavailable.

Beyond this particular receptor, the publication reports: Clinical and demographic metadata were provided uncurated, with the amount varying by source and participant.

Each collaborating institution followed its own protocols to collect whole blood in K2EDTA tubes. Collaborator samples were shipped for TCRbeta analysis as frozen whole blood, isolated PBMCs, or DNA extracted from either sample type. The V gene is TRBV19 and the J gene is TRBJ2-1, and TRBD2 may be the D gene, going by 6 matching bases. Sequenced sample: peripheral blood. The receptor was derived from a man aged 65 to 85 with acute or convalescent COVID-19. CDR3 reads: CASSISGLSKYNEQFF. The DNA reads TGTGCCAGTAGCATTTCGGGACTGTCAAAATACAATGAGCAGTTCTTC.